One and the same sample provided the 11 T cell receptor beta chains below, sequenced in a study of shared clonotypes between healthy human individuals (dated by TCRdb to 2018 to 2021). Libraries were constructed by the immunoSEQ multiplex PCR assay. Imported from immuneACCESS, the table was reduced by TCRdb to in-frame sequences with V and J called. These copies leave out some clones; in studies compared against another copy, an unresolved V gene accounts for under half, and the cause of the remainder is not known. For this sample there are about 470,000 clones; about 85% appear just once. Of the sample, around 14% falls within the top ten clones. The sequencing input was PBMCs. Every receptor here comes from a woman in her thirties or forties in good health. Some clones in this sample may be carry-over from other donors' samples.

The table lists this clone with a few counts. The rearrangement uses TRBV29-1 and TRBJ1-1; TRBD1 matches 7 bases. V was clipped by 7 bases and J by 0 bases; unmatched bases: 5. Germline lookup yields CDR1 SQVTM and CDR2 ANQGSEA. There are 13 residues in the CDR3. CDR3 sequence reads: CSGGQTMNTEAFF. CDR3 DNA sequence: TGCAGCGGGGGACAGACAATGAACACTGAAGCTTTCTTT.

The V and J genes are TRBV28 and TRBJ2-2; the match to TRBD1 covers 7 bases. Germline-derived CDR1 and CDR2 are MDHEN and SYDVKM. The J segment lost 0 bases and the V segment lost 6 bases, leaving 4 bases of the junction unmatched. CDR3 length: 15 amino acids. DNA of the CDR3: TGTGCCAGCAGCCCCACAGGGGCGAACACCGGGGAGCTGTTTTTT. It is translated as CASSPTGANTGELFF.

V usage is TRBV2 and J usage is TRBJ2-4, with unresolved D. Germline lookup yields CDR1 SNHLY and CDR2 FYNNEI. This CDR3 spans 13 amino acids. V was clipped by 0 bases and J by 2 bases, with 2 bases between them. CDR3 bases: TGTGCCAGCAGTGAAGCGCCCAAAAACATTCAGTACTTC. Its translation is CASSEAPKNIQYF.

CDR3 sequence (DNA): TGTGCCAGCAGTTCTGGGGAGGGCCCCTACGAGCAGTACTTC. This encodes CASSSGEGPYEQYF. The V call is TRBV6-5, the J call TRBJ2-7; 7 positions agree with TRBD2. The trim removed 4 bases at V and 2 bases at J, leaving 5 bases unmatched. CDR1 is MNHEY and CDR2 is SVGAGI in the germline V gene. This CDR3 spans 14 amino acids.

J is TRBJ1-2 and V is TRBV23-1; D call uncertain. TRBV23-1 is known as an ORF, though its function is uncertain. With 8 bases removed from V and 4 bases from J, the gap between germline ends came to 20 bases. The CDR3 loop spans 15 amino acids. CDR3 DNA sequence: TGCGCCAGCCGTCGAGTTTCCCCCTTCTCCTATGGCTACACCTTC. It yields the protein CASRRVSPFSYGYTF.

The CDR3 nucleotides read TGTGCCAGCAGCCCCGTGGGACGTTCCTACGAGCAGTACTTC. Protein sequence: CASSPVGRSYEQYF. The chain links TRBV7-9 to TRBJ2-7; D tentatively fits TRBD1 or TRBD2 (5 bases each). V lost 5 bases and J lost 1, with 12 bases in between. The CDR3 contains 14 residues. The germline gives CDR1 SEHNR, CDR2 FQNEAQ (reference sequence). Full variable domain (missing parts from reference TRBV7-9 and TRBJ2-7): DTGVSQNPRHKITKRGQNVTFRCDPISEHNRLYWYRQTLGQGPEFLTYFQNEAQLEKSRLLSDRFSAERPKGSFSTLEIQRTEQGDSAMYLCASSPVGRSYEQYFGPGTRLTVT.

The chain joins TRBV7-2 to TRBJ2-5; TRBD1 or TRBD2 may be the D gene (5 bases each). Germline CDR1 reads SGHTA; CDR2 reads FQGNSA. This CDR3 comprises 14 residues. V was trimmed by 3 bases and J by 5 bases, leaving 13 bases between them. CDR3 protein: CASSFRIEGETQYF. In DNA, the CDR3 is TGTGCCAGCAGCTTTCGAATAGAGGGGGAGACCCAGTACTTC. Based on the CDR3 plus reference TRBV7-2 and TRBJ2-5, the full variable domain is GAGVSQSPSNKVTEKGKDVELRCDPISGHTALYWYRQSLGQGLEFLIYFQGNSAPDKSGLPSDRFSAERTGGSVSTLTIQRTQQEDSAVYLCASSFRIEGETQYFGPGTRLLVL.

This CDR3 is CASSPRSALRANEKLFF. CDR3 nucleotides: TGTGCCAGCTCACCACGGTCAGCGCTTAGGGCTAATGAAAAACTGTTTTTT. The rearrangement uses TRBV18 and TRBJ1-4; no reliable D call. Trimming removed 1 base from V and 3 bases from J, with 15 bases in between. The CDR3 totals 17 residues. Germline V gene sequence: CDR1 KGHSH, CDR2 LQKENI. Full variable domain (missing parts from reference TRBV18 and TRBJ1-4): NAGVMQNPRHLVRRRGQEARLRCSPMKGHSHVYWYRQLPEEGLKFMVYLQKENIIDESGMPKERFSAEFPKEGPSILRIQQVVRGDSAAYFCASSPRSALRANEKLFFGSGTQLSVL.

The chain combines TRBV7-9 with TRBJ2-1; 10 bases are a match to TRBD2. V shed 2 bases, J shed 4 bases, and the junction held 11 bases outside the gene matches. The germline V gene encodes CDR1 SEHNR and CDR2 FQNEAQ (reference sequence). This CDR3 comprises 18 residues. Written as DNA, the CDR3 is TGTGCCAGCAGCTTAAATCATAGAACTAGCGGGATTTACAATGAGCAGTTCTTC. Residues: CASSLNHRTSGIYNEQFF.

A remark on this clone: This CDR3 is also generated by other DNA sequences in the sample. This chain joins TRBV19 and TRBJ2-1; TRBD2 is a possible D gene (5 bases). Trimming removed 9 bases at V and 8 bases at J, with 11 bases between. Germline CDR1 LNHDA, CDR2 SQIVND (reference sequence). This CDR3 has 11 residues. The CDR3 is CASDRGYEQFF. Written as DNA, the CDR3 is TGTGCCAGCGATCGAGGGTATGAGCAGTTCTTC.

In DNA form, the CDR3 reads TGTGCCAGCAGCCGTGTTCCCACGGAGCATGGCTACACCTTC. As protein: CASSRVPTEHGYTF. The V and J genes are TRBV28 and TRBJ1-2; D ambiguous. The CDR3 consists of 14 residues. V lost 6 bases and J 6 bases, leaving 17 bases between the germline ends. CDR1 and CDR2 (germline): MDHEN, SYDVKM.